This T cell receptor beta chain was identified in a study of blood T cells in healthy people across ages. Findings of the study overall: Researchers report that TCR beta diversity correlated strongly with naive T cell percentage. Unsorted PBMCs ruled out conclusive naive versus antigen-experienced comparison.

With a J-beta primer mix and a sample-barcoded 5' primer, a second PCR ran 7 to 11 cycles. TCRdb independently ran MiXCR on the 5' RACE reads; one entry per CDR3 protein. The data hold around 1,700,000 distinct CDR3 sequences, with roughly 28% observed a single time. Isolated per sample were at least 6 million PBMCs. This clonotype was detected only a few times. Its antigen remains unidentified. Germline-derived CDR1 and CDR2 are MDHEN and SYDVKM. Trimming removed 6 bases from V and 6 bases from J, with 9 bases in between. The CDR3 sequence is 11 residues long. The sequenced sample consisted of blood. V usage is TRBV28 and J usage is TRBJ2-7; the D is unclear. The TCR sequence derives from a woman in her twenties or thirties in good health. The CDR3 reads CASSGAREQYF. The CDR3 DNA sequence: TGTGCCAGCAGCGGTGCGCGCGAGCAGTACTTC.